This TCR beta chain was identified during a study of blood T cell repertoires in COVID-19 (dated by TCRdb to between 2020 and 2021). A note on the overall study: Samples covering the acute and convalescent phases of COVID-19 were provided by collaborators in the United States, Italy and Spain. Deeply sampled blood TCRbeta repertoires from subjects exposed to, actively infected with, or recovered from COVID-19 were included in the dataset. Where HLA class I and class II types were available, the types were taken from metadata supplied by the sample provider, not from assay-based typing. The repertoires were released in a freely available public database intended as a resource for research on the immune response to SARS-CoV-2. The samples were drawn from two sources: the first 160 participants of the ongoing ImmuneRACE study, and over 950 subjects contributed by 6 global collaborators. The material from the prospective study consisted of cDNA or gDNA derived from T cells, B-cell-depleted T cells, or PBMCs. The sample metadata nearly always contained a de-identified subject ID, COVID-19 status, age in years and sex.

The immunoSEQ Assay, a bias-controlled multiplex PCR, was used to amplify TCRbeta CDR3 regions from genomic DNA. In the original analysis: The number of nucleated cells in each sample was estimated from the amplification of reference gene primers within the assay. To quantify the absolute abundance of each unique TCRbeta CDR3 rearrangement, sequence reads were collapsed and filtered. For each sample, productive Simpson clonality was calculated as the square root of Simpson's diversity index across productive rearrangements. Drawn from immuneACCESS, this table holds only the in-frame rearrangements with V and J called that TCRdb kept. Clones are partly lost; checked studies trace under half to an unresolved V gene and leave the rest unexplained. The D gene and trimming were derived from the DNA, and the V and J assignments and clone size from that table. The sample table lists some 150,000 clones, approximately 83% of them with a count of one. More than 8.5% of the sample goes to the ten largest clones.

Worth noting for this clone: The antigen it binds to is not known. No qualities accompany the bases; no much larger clone lies one base away.

The full study reports these points: The quantity of clinical and demographic metadata differed by source and by participant and was supplied without curation.

V lost 4 bases and J lost 4 bases; the stretch between them is 9 bases long. The germline V gene yields SGDLS for CDR1 and YYNGEE for CDR2. Its CDR3 holds 12 amino acids, cysteine through phenylalanine. Only the CDR3 DNA stays, 36 bases, in frame from base 1. Participants in the prospective study were enrolled through a virtual design, were aged roughly 18 to 95 years, and lived in 24 United States geographic areas. To assign participants to cohorts, the prospective study relied on clinical history that participants themselves reported in a screening survey and a study questionnaire. Recovered participants in ImmuneRACE Cohort 3 were defined by two consecutive negative NP/OP PCR tests, clearance by a healthcare professional, or resolution of symptoms. In the prospective study, whole blood, serum and a nasopharyngeal or oropharyngeal swab were collected from each participant by mobile phlebotomists. Participants in the prospective study had the option to provide additional blood draws and questionnaires over a 2-month period. Prospective study blood samples were shipped either frozen or at room temperature before DNA extraction.

Source material: PBMCs or T cells enriched from blood (not recorded which). This receptor was taken from a man in his fifties or sixties who had recovered from COVID-19. The V gene is TRBV9 and the J gene is TRBJ2-7, with TRBD2 tentatively as D gene (6 bases match). DNA sequence: TGTGCCAGCAGCCCTGGGGGGTACGAGCAGTACTTC. Translated, this is CASSPGGYEQYF.